One and the same sample provided the 9 T cell receptor beta chains below, sequenced in a study of blood T cell repertoires in COVID-19. Only in-frame clones appear in the TCRdb table, and some are missing; sequencing was by immunoSEQ multiplex PCR. Among roughly 290,000 clones listed, 70% to 90% were seen once. Sequenced: PBMCs or T cells enriched from blood (not recorded which). The receptor set was obtained from a woman in her thirties who had recovered from COVID-19.

This clone was observed a few times. The chain is built from TRBV2 and TRBJ2-7; D is perhaps TRBD1 (6 bases). This CDR3 spans 16 amino acids. CDR1 is SNHLY and CDR2 is FYNNEI in the germline V gene. Trimming pared 6 bases from V and 6 bases from J, leaving 24 bases between. The CDR3 loop is CASRAMTGGYFIEQYF. The CDR3 DNA follows: TGTGCCAGCAGAGCAATGACAGGTGGTTATTTCATCGAGCAGTACTTC.

Of note for this clone: This sample also contains other DNA sequences that code for the same CDR3. The rearrangement uses TRBV5-1 and TRBJ2-7, with D unresolved. This CDR3 is built from 12 residues. The V and J ends lost 5 bases and 0 bases respectively, with 6 bases between them. The germline CDR1 and CDR2 sequences are SGHRS and YFSETQ. In nucleotides, the CDR3 is TGCGCCAGCAGTTCCAGCTCCTACGAGCAGTACTTC. Amino acid sequence: CASSSSSYEQYF.

The V and J genes are TRBV15 and TRBJ2-1; 12 nucleotides match TRBD2. The trim removed 3 bases at V and 6 bases at J, leaving 9 bases unmatched. Germline-derived CDR1 and CDR2 are LNHNV and YYDKDF (reference sequence). CDR3 length equals 17 residues. The CDR3 region is CATSSRLAGVLVNEQFF. For the CDR3, the DNA is TGTGCCACCAGCAGTCGACTAGCGGGAGTTCTCGTCAATGAGCAGTTCTTC.

The rearrangement joins TRBV7-9 to TRBJ2-5, with D maybe TRBD2 (6 bases). Germline assignment: CDR1 SEHNR and CDR2 FQNEAQ (reference sequence). Trimming left V 3 bases short and J 4 bases short, with 6 bases between. The CDR3 spans 12 residues. The CDR3: CASSFSGETQYF. The CDR3 DNA reads TGTGCCAGCAGCTTTAGCGGAGAGACCCAGTACTTC.

This sequence joins TRBV27 and TRBJ2-1, with 8 bases that match TRBD1. The CDR3 contains 14 residues. The germline CDR1 and CDR2 sequences are MNHEY and SMNVEV (reference sequence). V lost 5 bases, J lost 10 bases, and 10 bases stayed unmatched. CDR3 DNA sequence: TGTGCCAGCAGTCAGGGACAGGCCTTTCGGGAGCAGTTCTTC. Residues: CASSQGQAFREQFF.

The chain joins TRBV12-5 to TRBJ2-5; tentatively, D is TRBD1 (5 bases). V was shortened by 6 bases and J by 4 bases, with 21 bases between the two germline ends. The CDR3 contains 16 residues. Germline CDR1 is LGHNT and CDR2 is FRNRAP. CDR3 sequence reads: CASGRNDGASIETQYF. CDR3 coding DNA: TGTGCTAGTGGCCGAAACGATGGGGCCTCAATAGAGACCCAGTACTTC.

The chain uses TRBV27 and TRBJ2-7; 9 bases are a match to TRBD1. Per the germline V gene, CDR1 is MNHEY and CDR2 is SMNVEV (reference sequence). The CDR3 is 15 residues long. With 3 bases clipped from V and 0 bases from J, the junction kept 3 bases outside the gene matches. CDR3 in DNA: TGTGCCAGCAGTTTGAAGGACAGGGGCTCCTACGAGCAGTACTTC. Amino acid sequence: CASSLKDRGSYEQYF.

This chain uses TRBV5-4 with TRBJ1-2; weak D call: TRBD1 (6 bases). Trimming left V 3 bases short and J 2 bases short, with 11 bases between. Germline CDR1 and CDR2: SGHNT and YYREEE (reference sequence). The CDR3 is 14 amino acids. CDR3 nucleotide sequence: TGTGCCAGCAGCTGGAGGGGGGGGAACTATGGCTACACCTTC. It codes for CASSWRGGNYGYTF.

This clone occurred once. This chain connects TRBV6-5 to TRBJ2-3, with TRBD2 matching over 7 bases. CDR1 is MNHEY, CDR2 SVGAGI, per germline. This CDR3 is built from 14 residues. J lost 8 bases, V lost 6 bases, and 11 bases had no gene match. The CDR3 nucleotides are TGTGCCAGCAGCCTGTTACGGGGGGAGAGTACGCAGTATTTT. Translation: CASSLLRGESTQYF.